The table lists the clone carrying this TCR beta chain with many counts. Its antigen is currently unknown. The sample is drawn from a study of blood T cells in healthy people across ages. This CDR3 region has 12 residues. Germline V gene sequence: CDR1 LGHNT, CDR2 FRNRAP. The ends were cut back, 5 bases at V and 6 bases at J, with 7 bases in the middle. Study-level findings and limits: Possibly confounding the expanded clonotype changes was the fact that donor CMV status was unknown.

Roughly 9.2 milliliters was the volume of peripheral blood drawn from each donor. Per-sample PBMC isolation yielded at least 6 million cells. Per individual sample, total RNA of at least 5.5 micrograms was extracted. Primed by a sample-barcoded 5' primer and a J-beta primer mix, a second PCR proceeded for about 7 to 11 cycles. TCRdb reprocessed the 5' RACE reads with MiXCR, giving one entry per CDR3 protein. Of 600,000 or so distinct CDR3 sequences in the sample, 25% to 35% were seen once. This TCR was sampled from a woman older than 75 in good health. The chain uses TRBV12-5 and TRBJ2-2, with D maybe TRBD1 (5 bases). Sequenced: blood. The CDR3 bases are TGTGCTAGTGGTGCCAGGGCCGGGGAGCTGTTTTTT. Its translation: CASGARAGELFF.